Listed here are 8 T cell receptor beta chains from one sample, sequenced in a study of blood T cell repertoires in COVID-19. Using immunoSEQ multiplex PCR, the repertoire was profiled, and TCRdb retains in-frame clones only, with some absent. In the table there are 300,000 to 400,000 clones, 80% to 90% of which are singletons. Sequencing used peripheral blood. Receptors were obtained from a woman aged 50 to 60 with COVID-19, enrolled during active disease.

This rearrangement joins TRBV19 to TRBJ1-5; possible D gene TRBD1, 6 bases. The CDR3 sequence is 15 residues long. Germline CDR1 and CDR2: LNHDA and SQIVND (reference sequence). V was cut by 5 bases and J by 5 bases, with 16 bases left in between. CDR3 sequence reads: CASSAGTLGHQPQHF. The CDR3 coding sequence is TGTGCCAGTAGTGCAGGGACACTGGGCCATCAGCCCCAGCATTTT.

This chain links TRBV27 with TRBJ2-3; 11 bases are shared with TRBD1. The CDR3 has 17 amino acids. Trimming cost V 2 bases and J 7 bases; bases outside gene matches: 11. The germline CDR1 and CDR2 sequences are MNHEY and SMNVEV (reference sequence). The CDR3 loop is CASSLIGTGGNRNTQYF. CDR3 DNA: TGTGCCAGCAGTTTAATCGGGACAGGGGGGAATCGAAATACGCAGTATTTT.

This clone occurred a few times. The CDR3 spells CSVEDVGVGTEAFF. CDR3 in DNA: TGCAGCGTTGAAGATGTAGGGGTGGGCACTGAAGCTTTCTTT. The V gene is TRBV29-1, the J gene TRBJ1-1, with D perhaps TRBD1 (5 bases). V shed 0 bases and J shed 4 bases, with 12 bases lying between them. This CDR3 is 14 amino acids long. CDR1 and CDR2 (germline): SQVTM, ANQGSEA.

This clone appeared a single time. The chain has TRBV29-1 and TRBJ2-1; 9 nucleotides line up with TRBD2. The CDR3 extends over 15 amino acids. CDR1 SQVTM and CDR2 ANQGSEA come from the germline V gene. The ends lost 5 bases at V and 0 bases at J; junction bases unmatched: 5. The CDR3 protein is CSVLAGINSYNEQFF. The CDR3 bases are TGCAGCGTTCTAGCGGGAATCAACTCCTACAATGAGCAGTTCTTC.

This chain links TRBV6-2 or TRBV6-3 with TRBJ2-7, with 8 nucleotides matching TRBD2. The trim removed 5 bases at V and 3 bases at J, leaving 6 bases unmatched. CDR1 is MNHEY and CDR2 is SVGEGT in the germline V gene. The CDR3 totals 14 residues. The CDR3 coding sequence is TGTGCCAGCAGTCAAACTAGCGGAAACTACGAGCAGTACTTC. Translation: CASSQTSGNYEQYF.

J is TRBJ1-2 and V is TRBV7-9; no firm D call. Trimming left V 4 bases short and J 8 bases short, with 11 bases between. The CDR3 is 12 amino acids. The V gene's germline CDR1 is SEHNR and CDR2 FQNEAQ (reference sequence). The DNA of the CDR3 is TGTGCCAGCAGCTACCGGGTTAAAGGCTACACCTTC. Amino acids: CASSYRVKGYTF.

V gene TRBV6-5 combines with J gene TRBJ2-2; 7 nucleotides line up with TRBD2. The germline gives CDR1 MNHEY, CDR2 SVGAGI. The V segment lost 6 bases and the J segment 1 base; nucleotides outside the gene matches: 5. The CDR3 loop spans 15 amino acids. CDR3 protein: CASRYSSGNTGELFF. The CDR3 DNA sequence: TGTGCCAGCAGGTATTCTAGCGGGAACACCGGGGAGCTGTTTTTT.

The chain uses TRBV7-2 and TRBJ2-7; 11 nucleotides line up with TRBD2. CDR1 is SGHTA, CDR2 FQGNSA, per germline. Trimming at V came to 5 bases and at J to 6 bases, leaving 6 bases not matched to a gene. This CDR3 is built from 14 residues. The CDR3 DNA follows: TGTGCCAGCAGCATACTAGCGGGAGTGGGCGAGCAGTACTTC. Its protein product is CASSILAGVGEQYF. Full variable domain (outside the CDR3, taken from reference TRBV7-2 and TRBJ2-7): GAGVSQSPSNKVTEKGKDVELRCDPISGHTALYWYRQSLGQGLEFLIYFQGNSAPDKSGLPSDRFSAERTGGSVSTLTIQRTQQEDSAVYLCASSILAGVGEQYFGPGTRLTVT.